The following is a TCR beta chain sequence with its context. The CDR3 length is 16 residues. CDR1 SGHTA and CDR2 FQGNSA come from the germline V gene. V dropped 5 bases and J dropped 8; count of bases not matched to a gene: 13. Sequencing was performed with immunoSEQ multiplex PCR; in TCRdb, only in-frame clones are kept and a portion is missing. The sample gives under 250,000 clones, 82% of which show up once; under 3.5% is in the top ten. Enrollees, roughly 18 to 90 years old, lived in roughly 24 US areas. The sample comes from a study of blood T cell repertoires in COVID-19. Sequencing was carried out using PBMCs or T cells enriched from blood (not recorded which). V and J are TRBV7-2 and TRBJ2-1, with 9 bases lining up with TRBD2. The source is a woman aged 55-70 years who had recovered from COVID-19. The CDR3 loop is CASSLWAGGPRDEQFF. The CDR3 DNA reads TGTGCCAGCAGCCTCTGGGCGGGAGGGCCTAGGGATGAGCAGTTCTTC.